This is a list of T cell receptor beta chains from one sample in a study of cytomegalovirus exposure and HLA in healthy donors. Here immunoSEQ multiplex PCR was the method, and the copy in TCRdb shows in-frame clones only, minus some. Found here are more than 150,000 clones, under 85% of them singletons; the top ten hold around 1.7%. Sequenced sample: PBMCs. The receptors stem from a man in his forties or fifties in good health and CMV-seronegative. Each CDR3 is given with its conserved first and last residue. A D gene is named only where the DNA matches it firmly. Clone size is given for some rows only: seen once, a few or many times, or a class if the clone is expanded.

>TRBV5-5|15|-|-|TRBJ1-4
TGTGCCAGCAGCTTGCTGAGTACAACTAATGAAAAACTGTTTTTT
CASSLLSTTNEKLFF
>TRBV6-6|15|TRBD1|-|TRBJ1-6
TGTGCCAGCAGAGGGGACAGGGCTGTAAATTCACCCCTCCACTTT
CASRGDRAVNSPLHF
>TRBV7-2|17|TRBD1|-|TRBJ1-3
TGTGCCAGCAGCTTAGTCGGGGGGACAGGGGCAGGAAACACCATATATTTT
CASSLVGGTGAGNTIYF
>TRBV11-3|14|TRBD2|-|TRBJ2-7
TGTGCCAGCAGCTTAGGGACTAGCGGTGGCGAGCAGTACTTC
CASSLGTSGGEQYF
>TRBV7-9|15|-|-|TRBJ2-1
TGTGCCAGCAGCTTAGGGACGGGGGGCCCCGCTGTCTGGTTCTTC
CASSLGTGGPAVWFF
>TRBV4-1|15|TRBD2|-|TRBJ2-7
TGCGCCAGCAGCCTCAGCGGGAGTAACGCGTTGGAGCAGTACTTC
CASSLSGSNALEQYF
>TRBV7-2|13|TRBD2|-|TRBJ2-7
TGTGCCAGCAGCTTTAGCGGGCCGCGCGAGCAGTACTTC
CASSFSGPREQYF
>TRBV6-1|15|-|-|TRBJ1-5
TGTGCCAGCATTTCATGGAGGGGCGGCAATCAGCCCCAGCATTTT
CASISWRGGNQPQHF
>TRBV7-9|15|TRBD1|-|TRBJ1-1
TGTGCCAGCAGCCCCCGACAGGGTATGAACACTGAAGCTTTCTTT
CASSPRQGMNTEAFF
>TRBV9|14|TRBD1|once|TRBJ2-7
TGTGCCAGCACCCGGACAGGGCAGGGAAACGAGCAGTACTTC
CASTRTGQGNEQYF
>TRBV11-2|18|-|-|TRBJ2-5
TGTGCCAGCAGCGCTACGGCCGATTGGCAGGCGTACCAAGAGACCCAGTACTTC
CASSATADWQAYQETQYF
>TRBV9|18|-|-|TRBJ1-1
TGTGCCAGCAGCGTAGGGGGAACGGGCAGGGGCGTTTTTTTTAAAGCTTTCTTT
CASSVGGTGRGVFFKAFF
>TRBV7-3|14|-|-|TRBJ2-1
TGTGCCAGCAGCATAACCGGGACAAGGGATCAGCAGTTCTTC
CASSITGTRDQQFF
>TRBV19|18|TRBD1|-|TRBJ1-1
TGTGCCAGTAGCAAGGGACAGGGGGCGTTACGGATGAACACTGAAGCTTTCTTT
CASSKGQGALRMNTEAFF
>TRBV5-1|17|-|-|TRBJ1-6
TGCGCCAGCAGCACTGGAGGGCAGGGAAGTTATAATTCACCCCTCCACTTT
CASSTGGQGSYNSPLHF
>TRBV5-4|15|-|-|TRBJ2-3
TGTGCCAGCAGCTTGGAAGCCATCGGCACAGATACGCAGTATTTT
CASSLEAIGTDTQYF
>TRBV21-1|16|-|-|TRBJ2-5
TGTGCCAGCAGGGGGGGGACTAGCGGACTCCAAGAGACCCAGTACTTC
CASRGGTSGLQETQYF
>TRBV6-6|13|-|-|TRBJ1-1
TGTGCCAGCAGCTTACAGGGGAACACTGAAGCTTTCTTT
CASSLQGNTEAFF
>TRBV7-2|14|-|-|TRBJ2-7
TGTGCCAGCAGCGCGACCCCACAGGGTAACGAGCAGTACTTC
CASSATPQGNEQYF
>TRBV30|12|-|-|TRBJ1-3
TGTGCCTGGAGTCACGTTTATAGCTCCATATATTTT
CAWSHVYSSIYF
>TRBV9|16|TRBD2|-|TRBJ2-5
TGTGCCAGCAGCGTAGTCCTAGCGGGGGGGCCCGGGACCCAGTACTTC
CASSVVLAGGPGTQYF
>TRBV10-3|15|TRBD2|-|TRBJ2-3
TGTGCCATCAGGGGTACTAGCGGGGGCACAGATACGCAGTATTTT
CAIRGTSGGTDTQYF
>TRBV5-1|12|-|-|TRBJ2-3
TGCGCCAGCAGCCAGGACAGAGATACGCAGTATTTT
CASSQDRDTQYF
>TRBV5-1|15|-|-|TRBJ1-4
TGCGCCAGCAGCTTGGGGGGAGCGACTAATGAAAAACTGTTTTTT
CASSLGGATNEKLFF
>TRBV7-2|15|TRBD2|-|TRBJ2-1
TGTGCCAGCAGCTTAAGCGGGGGGGCCTACAATGAGCAGTTCTTC
CASSLSGGAYNEQFF
>TRBV29-1|15|TRBD1|once|TRBJ2-7
TGCAGCGTGGCCGGGACAGGAGGACCCGCCTACGAGCAGTACTTC
CSVAGTGGPAYEQYF
>TRBV7-9|16|TRBD1|-|TRBJ1-6
TGTTCCAGCAGCTTCGTTAGGGGACAGGGGGGCTCACCCCTCCACTTT
CSSSFVRGQGGSPLHF
>TRBV11-3|15|TRBD1|-|TRBJ2-3
TGTGCCAGCAGCTCCCAGACAGGGAAGGCAGATACGCAGTATTTT
CASSSQTGKADTQYF
>TRBV5-4|15|TRBD1|-|TRBJ2-7
TGTGCCAGCAGCTCGGCCGGGACAGGGCGCTACGAGCAGTACTTC
CASSSAGTGRYEQYF
>TRBV5-4|16|TRBD1|-|TRBJ2-5
TGTGCCAGCAGCTTGGCCGGGACAGCCACGCAAGAGACCCAGTACTTC
CASSLAGTATQETQYF
>TRBV28|14|-|-|TRBJ1-5
TGTGCCAGCAGTTTTGGAGGGAGAAAGGCTTCCCAGCATTTT
CASSFGGRKASQHF
>TRBV21-1|15|-|-|TRBJ2-5
TGTGCCAGCAGCCCTCAGCCTGGACTAGTAGAGACCCAGTACTTC
CASSPQPGLVETQYF